This TCR beta chain was identified in a study of T cells after yellow fever vaccination. Study-wide context: Where fractions had low cell numbers, libraries were prepared from them with the SMART-Seq v4 Ultra Low Input RNA kit. Notes on the study in general: There was a possibility that FACS-sorted repertoires contained abundant clonotypes contaminating from the bulk population.

This clonotype was picked up many times. Its antigen remains unknown. Per the germline V gene, CDR1 is SGHTA and CDR2 is FQGNSA. CDR3 length: 12 residues. V lost 3 bases, J lost 4 bases, and 4 bases lay in between. UMIs were added to TCR cDNA along with a universal primer site when it was made by 5'RACE template switching. TCRdb fed the 5' RACE reads into MiXCR, producing one record per CDR3 protein. This sample has 150,000 or so distinct CDR3 sequences, with 6.6% found just once. The genes are TRBV7-2 and TRBJ2-1; no reliable D call. The sequencing used CD4+ T cells sorted from PBMCs, collected 10 days after the yellow fever booster vaccination. This clonotype was sampled from a man aged 25-40 years who received the YFV17D yellow fever vaccine. The CDR3 sequence: CASSFGYNEQFF. For the CDR3, the DNA is TGTGCCAGCAGCTTCGGTTACAATGAGCAGTTCTTC.